This T cell receptor beta chain was sequenced for a study of beta chain features in type 1 diabetes. On this clone itself: Its antigen is still unknown.

It was via CD45RO/CCR7/CD25/CD127/CD95/CD27 that CD4+ naive, central memory, regulatory and stem cell-like memory cells were sorted. Study-level findings and limits: VDJ junctions from type 1 diabetes patients carried fewer insertions and larger deletions. In patients and controls equally, PCR might favor templates that are shorter.

Expressed TCRB transcripts were sequenced, since all the RNA that had been isolated was reverse transcribed. Sequencing of naive, central memory and regulatory T cell samples gave an average of roughly 3.5 million reads. Sequencing used immunoSEQ multiplex PCR; TCRdb keeps in-frame clones, though not all of them. The table includes 400,000 to 600,000 clones, around 30% detected once. Germline V CDR1 and CDR2: SGDLS, YYNGEE. The CDR3 extends over 16 amino acids. V trimming: 1 base; J trimming: 5 bases; junction bases outside the gene matches: 5. The receptor's source is a man in his late teens or twenties in good health. This chain connects TRBV9 to TRBJ2-1, with 11 bases fitting TRBD2. Source material: naive CD4+ T cells from blood. CDR3 DNA: TGTGCCAGCAGCGTACGGTCGACTAGCGGGAACAATGAGCAGTTCTTC. This translates into CASSVRSTSGNNEQFF. Full variable domain (remainder filled in from reference TRBV9 and TRBJ2-1): DSGVTQTPKHLITATGQRVTLRCSPRSGDLSVYWYQQSLDQGLQFLIQYYNGEERAKGNILERFSAQQFPDLHSELNLSSLELGDSALYFCASSVRSTSGNNEQFFGPGTRLTVL.